The next 32 T cell receptor beta chains were all read from a single sample in a study of radiotherapy plus CTLA-4 blockade in lung cancer (dated by TCRdb to the late 2010s). The library was prepared using the immunoSEQ multiplex PCR assay. TCRdb carries this immuneACCESS record with in-frame sequences only. Its versions omit some clonotypes, under half of them owing to an unresolved V gene in the studies checked, with the rest unexplained. This sample lists 40,000 to 45,000 clones; approximately 71% were detected once. Over 2.5% of the sample goes to the ten largest clones. Sequencing was performed on peripheral blood, taken from a patient treated with radiotherapy plus ipilimumab. The origin of the receptors is a human donor with non-small cell lung cancer whose response to radiotherapy plus ipilimumab could not be evaluated.

The chain recombines TRBV30 with TRBJ2-1; the D gene is possibly TRBD2 (6 bases). Looked up from germline, CDR1 is GTSNPN and CDR2 is SVGIG (reference sequence). The CDR3 length is 15 residues. With 7 bases removed from V and 4 bases from J, the gap between germline ends came to 20 bases. The CDR3 loop reads CASYDGSGLYNEQFF. The CDR3 DNA reads TGTGCCTCCTATGACGGTAGCGGATTATACAATGAGCAGTTCTTC.

This chain uses TRBV4-3 with TRBJ1-5, with TRBD1 matching 9 bases. The V gene's germline CDR1 is LGHNA and CDR2 YSLEER. CDR3 length equals 19 residues. The junction had 15 bases not matched to a gene; V was cut back by 1 base and J by 5 bases. The DNA of the CDR3 is TGCGCCAGCAGCCAAGTGTCTAATGGGACAGGGCTTTTTCATCAGCCCCAGCATTTT. Its protein product is CASSQVSNGTGLFHQPQHF.

The CDR3 spells CASSSGQVYGYTF. The DNA for the CDR3 is TGTGCCAGCAGCTCAGGACAGGTCTATGGCTACACCTTC. This chain connects TRBV7-2 to TRBJ1-2; TRBD1 agrees at 7 bases. CDR1 is SGHTA and CDR2 is FQGNSA in the germline V gene. Trimming took 4 bases from V and 4 from J; bases not matched to a gene: 3. The CDR3 runs to 13 residues.

The CDR3 is CSVVAEGMNTEAFF. In DNA form, the CDR3 reads TGCAGCGTTGTGGCGGAGGGTATGAACACTGAAGCTTTCTTT. V is TRBV29-1 and J is TRBJ1-1, with D unclear. The CDR3 sequence is 14 residues long. The V gene's germline CDR1 is SQVTM and CDR2 ANQGSEA. V was pared by 4 bases and J by 0 bases, with 12 bases between.

In its sample, this clone is large. The CDR3 DNA follows: TGTGCCAGCAGCCCTCAGGGTCGCTACGAGCAGTACTTC. Protein: CASSPQGRYEQYF. This chain joins TRBV5-4 and TRBJ2-7; D is possibly TRBD1 (5 bases). This CDR3 is 13 amino acids long. CDR1 and CDR2 from the germline V gene are SGHNT and YYREEE (reference sequence). V dropped 4 bases and J dropped 3 bases, with 11 bases sitting between them.

The chain is built from TRBV18 and TRBJ2-3, with no clear D. This CDR3 is 14 amino acids long. Per germline, CDR1 KGHSH and CDR2 LQKENI. V lost 1 base and J lost 1, with 6 bases in between. The CDR3 region has the DNA TGTGCCAGCTCACCACTTGGAGGCACAGATACGCAGTATTTT. This encodes CASSPLGGTDTQYF.

This clone has only one observation. J is TRBJ1-1 and V is TRBV7-2, with TRBD1 as a possible D gene (5 bases). The V end was cut by 1 base, the J end by 4 bases, with 10 bases between. This CDR3 is built from 14 residues. Looked up from germline, CDR1 is SGHTA and CDR2 is FQGNSA. As DNA, the CDR3 is TGTGCCAGCAGCTTAGTAGGCAGGGCCACTGAAGCTTTCTTT. Its translation is CASSLVGRATEAFF.

The chain employs TRBV10-3 and TRBJ2-7; a possible D gene is TRBD2 (6 bases). In germline, CDR1 is ENHRY, CDR2 SYGVKD. The V and J ends lost 6 bases and 6 bases respectively, with 18 bases between them. The CDR3 totals 14 residues. The CDR3 sequence: CAISPGGGGVEQYF. CDR3 coding DNA: TGTGCCATCAGCCCCGGGGGTGGCGGAGTCGAGCAGTACTTC.

This chain connects TRBV30 to TRBJ1-3; 7 bases agree with TRBD1. The CDR3 is 14 residues long. Germline CDR1 and CDR2: GTSNPN and SVGIG (reference sequence). V was pared by 4 bases and J by 2 bases, with 5 bases of the junction left unmatched. The CDR3 DNA follows: TGTGCCTGGACCGGCAGGGGGACTGGAAACACCATATATTTT. Translation: CAWTGRGTGNTIYF.

The chain uses TRBV5-6 and TRBJ2-7; D is possibly TRBD2 (6 bases). Germline CDR1 SGHDT, CDR2 YYEEEE. V gave up 4 bases and J gave up 7 bases, with 15 bases separating them. The CDR3 is made up of 13 amino acids. CDR3 sequence reads: CASSPVWEEEQYF. The DNA for the CDR3 is TGTGCCAGCAGCCCCGTATGGGAGGAGGAGCAGTACTTC.

The chain links TRBV7-2 to TRBJ2-1, with 7 bases identical to TRBD1. After removal of 1 base from V and 2 bases from J, the junction contained 8 bases not matched to a gene. The CDR3 is 17 residues long. From germline, CDR1 is SGHTA and CDR2 FQGNSA. For the CDR3, the DNA is TGTGCCAGCAGCTTAGTAACGAGGGGGCGCGCCTACAATGAGCAGTTCTTC. It codes for CASSLVTRGRAYNEQFF.

This rearrangement joins TRBV7-2 to TRBJ2-7; 11 nucleotides line up with TRBD1. The CDR3 has 14 residues. Trimming removed 5 bases from V and 5 bases from J; junction bases left unmatched: 5. The germline V gene encodes CDR1 SGHTA and CDR2 FQGNSA. CDR3 in DNA: TGTGCCAGCAGCCCCCGGGACAGGGGGAACGAGCAGTACTTC. This codes for CASSPRDRGNEQYF.

This chain connects TRBV6-1 to TRBJ1-2; 7 bases are a match to TRBD1. The length of the CDR3 is 14 residues. With V trimmed by 6 bases and J by 5 bases, 9 bases remained unmatched. Germline values: CDR1 MNHNS, CDR2 SASEGT. DNA for the CDR3: TGTGCCAGCAGGGCACAGGGGTATGGATATGGCTACACCTTC. Translation gives CASRAQGYGYGYTF.

This chain uses TRBV6-6 with TRBJ2-5; no clear D gene. The CDR3 length is 14 residues. V was shortened by 2 bases and J by 1 base, with 8 bases between the two germline ends. Germline V gene data show CDR1 as MNHNY and CDR2 as SVGAGI (reference sequence). The CDR3 protein is CASSYDSVQETQYF. Written as DNA, the CDR3 is TGTGCCAGCAGTTACGATTCAGTCCAAGAGACCCAGTACTTC.

This clone appeared a single time. The J gene is TRBJ2-3, the V gene TRBV2, with TRBD2 matching 11 bases. V lost 6 bases, J lost 0 bases, and 2 bases stayed unmatched. The germline CDR1 and CDR2 sequences are SNHLY and FYNNEI. This CDR3 comprises 15 residues. CDR3 nucleotide sequence: TGTGCCAGCAGGGGACTAGCGGCTAGCACAGATACGCAGTATTTT. It codes for CASRGLAASTDTQYF.

V and J are TRBV7-3 and TRBJ2-1, with a tentative D call TRBD2 (5 bases). Trimming took 6 bases from V and 6 from J, leaving 12 bases between them. The CDR3 spans 13 residues. Per germline, CDR1 SGHTA and CDR2 FQGTGA. CDR3 sequence: CASSNGLINEQFF. In DNA, the CDR3 is TGTGCCAGCAGTAACGGACTCATCAATGAGCAGTTCTTC.

The CDR3 protein is CASSAQPGINEQFF. In DNA, the CDR3 is TGTGCCAGCAGTGCACAGCCAGGGATCAATGAGCAGTTCTTC. The chain joins TRBV6-1 to TRBJ2-1; the D gene is possibly TRBD1 (5 bases). The germline CDR1 and CDR2 sequences are MNHNS and SASEGT. The CDR3 runs to 14 residues. V lost 4 bases and J lost 6, with 13 bases in between.

This sequence joins TRBV10-2 and TRBJ2-3, with D possibly matching TRBD1 (5 bases). The germline gives CDR1 WSHSY, CDR2 SAAADI. Trimming shortened V by 10 bases and J by 1 base, and 18 bases separated the two germline ends. The CDR3 sequence is 15 residues long. The CDR3 region has the DNA TGCGCCACCAAGTCAAAGGGGATCGGCACAGATACGCAGTATTTT. Its translation is CATKSKGIGTDTQYF.

The sample holds one count of this clone. The chain carries TRBV6-5 and TRBJ2-1; 8 bases align to TRBD2. CDR3 size: 15 residues. V lost 10 bases and J lost 9; bases outside the gene matches: 17. Looked up from germline, CDR1 is MNHEY and CDR2 is SVGAGI. CDR3 bases: TGTGCCACCACAAAGTCAGCGGGAGTCGCGGTTGAGCAGTTCTTC. Translation: CATTKSAGVAVEQFF.

This chain connects TRBV7-9 to TRBJ1-5, with D possibly matching TRBD1 (6 bases). CDR1 is SEHNR, CDR2 FQNEAQ, per germline (reference sequence). The CDR3 runs 19 residues. Trimming removed 4 bases from V and 0 bases from J, with 22 bases in between. CDR3 sequence (DNA): TGTGCCAGCAGCTATAGTCGGACAGACAATTATTATAGCAATCAGCCCCAGCATTTT. Residues: CASSYSRTDNYYSNQPQHF. Full variable domain (outside the CDR3, taken from reference TRBV7-9 and TRBJ1-5): DTGVSQNPRHKITKRGQNVTFRCDPISEHNRLYWYRQTLGQGPEFLTYFQNEAQLEKSRLLSDRFSAERPKGSFSTLEIQRTEQGDSAMYLCASSYSRTDNYYSNQPQHFGDGTRLSIL.

CDR3 loop: CASSLRSSGHEQYF. The CDR3 bases are TGTGCCAGCAGTTTGAGGTCGAGCGGCCACGAGCAGTACTTC. V and J are TRBV25-1 and TRBJ2-7; tentative D call: TRBD2 (5 bases). The CDR3 totals 14 residues. Germline V lookup: CDR1 MGHDK, CDR2 SYGVNS. With 5 bases removed from V and 5 bases from J, the gap between germline ends came to 16 bases.

The J gene is TRBJ1-5, the V gene TRBV25-1, with 9 bases that match TRBD1. J lost 7 bases, V lost 8 bases, and 9 bases had no gene match. CDR1 and CDR2 from the germline V gene are MGHDK and SYGVNS. The length of the CDR3 is 14 residues. The CDR3 loop reads CASRGQGYGQPQHF. CDR3 in DNA: TGTGCCAGCCGGGGACAGGGCTACGGGCAGCCCCAGCATTTT.

The CDR3 coding sequence is TGCGCCAGCAGCTTGGGACAGGGGGATTCACCCCTCCACTTT. Protein product: CASSLGQGDSPLHF. This sequence joins TRBV5-1 and TRBJ1-6, with 9 bases identical to TRBD1. This CDR3 is 14 amino acids long. Germline V gene sequence: CDR1 SGHRS, CDR2 YFSETQ. After removal of 0 bases from V and 8 bases from J, the junction contained 0 bases not matched to a gene.

V and J are TRBV5-1 and TRBJ2-1; no firm D call. The CDR3 length is 16 residues. Between the trimmed V and J ends, which lost 0 bases and 3 bases, there was a span of 13 bases. Germline V gene data show CDR1 as SGHRS and CDR2 as YFSETQ. Written as DNA, the CDR3 is TGCGCCAGCAGCTTGGTTAGGTCTAGACTCTACAATGAGCAGTTCTTC. Residues: CASSLVRSRLYNEQFF.

The chain employs TRBV28 and TRBJ1-3, with D hard to call. Germline CDR1 and CDR2: MDHEN and SYDVKM. The CDR3 contains 19 residues. V lost 3 bases and J 0 bases, leaving 21 bases between the germline ends. The CDR3 loop is CASSLVNLRGARSGNTIYF. As DNA, the CDR3 is TGTGCCAGCAGTTTGGTTAACCTCCGTGGAGCCCGCTCTGGAAACACCATATATTTT.

The gene calls are TRBV9 and TRBJ2-6, with a tentative D call TRBD1 (5 bases). Trimming took 4 bases from V and 2 from J, leaving 16 bases between them. The CDR3 is 17 residues long. Germline CDR1 reads SGDLS; CDR2 reads YYNGEE. CDR3 in DNA: TGTGCCAGCAGCCCCGCAGGTGTGGGGCCTGGGGCCAACGTCCTGACTTTC. The encoded protein is CASSPAGVGPGANVLTF. The entire variable domain, with the rest obtained from reference TRBV9 and TRBJ2-6, is as follows: DSGVTQTPKHLITATGQRVTLRCSPRSGDLSVYWYQQSLDQGLQFLIQYYNGEERAKGNILERFSAQQFPDLHSELNLSSLELGDSALYFCASSPAGVGPGANVLTFGAGSRLTVL.

The chain combines TRBV19 with TRBJ2-7, with 7 bases lining up with TRBD1. The germline V gene has CDR1 LNHDA and CDR2 SQIVND (reference sequence). J gave up 5 bases and V 1 base, and 5 bases lay outside the gene matches. This CDR3 is 14 amino acids long. Here the CDR3 DNA reads TGTGCCAGTAGTATAGGACAGGGATTGAACGAGCAGTACTTC. It translates to CASSIGQGLNEQYF.

The rearrangement uses TRBV7-2 and TRBJ2-3; the D gene is possibly TRBD2 (5 bases). Trimming pared 5 bases from V and 10 bases from J, leaving 19 bases between. The length of the CDR3 is 14 residues. The germline V gene encodes CDR1 SGHTA and CDR2 FQGNSA. The CDR3 region has the DNA TGTGCCAGCAGCACCTTGGGCCGGACTGTGGCGCAGTATTTT. It yields the protein CASSTLGRTVAQYF.

The chain has TRBV5-4 and TRBJ2-1, with 7 positions matching TRBD1. V was clipped by 2 bases and J by 0 bases; unmatched bases: 2. The CDR3 runs to 15 residues. CDR1 SGHNT and CDR2 YYREEE come from the germline V gene (reference sequence). CDR3 region: CASSFAGGSYNEQFF. DNA for the CDR3: TGTGCCAGCAGCTTCGCAGGGGGCTCCTACAATGAGCAGTTCTTC.

This rearrangement joins TRBV7-2 to TRBJ2-1; 7 nucleotides agree with TRBD1. CDR3 length: 16 amino acids. V was pared by 5 bases and J by 0 bases, with 7 bases of the junction left unmatched. Germline CDR1 reads SGHTA; CDR2 reads FQGNSA. This CDR3 reads CASSPLGQSSYNEQFF. The CDR3 coding sequence is TGTGCCAGCAGCCCGCTGGGACAGAGCTCCTACAATGAGCAGTTCTTC.

The gene calls are TRBV15 and TRBJ1-1; maybe TRBD1 (6 bases). Trimming removed 5 bases from V and 5 bases from J, with 21 bases in between. This CDR3 comprises 16 residues. CDR1 is LNHNV and CDR2 is YYDKDF in the germline V gene (reference sequence). CDR3 loop: CATSGGLGGGRTEAFF. CDR3 DNA: TGTGCCACCAGCGGGGGGCTCGGCGGGGGGCGAACTGAAGCTTTCTTT.

The table lists this clone with a count of one. V usage is TRBV5-1 and J usage is TRBJ2-5; TRBD2 matches 11 bases. The CDR3 is 16 amino acids. Per the germline V gene, CDR1 is SGHRS and CDR2 is YFSETQ. The V and J ends lost 2 bases and 3 bases, in that order; junction bases with no gene match: 6. CDR3 sequence: CASSFNPGLAEETQYF. The DNA of the CDR3 is TGCGCCAGCAGCTTTAATCCGGGACTAGCGGAAGAGACCCAGTACTTC.